The 2 T cell receptor beta chains presented below share a single source sample, sequenced in a study of CD8+CD57+ T cells in acquired aplastic anemia. It was genomic DNA that served as the template for profiling TCR beta VDJ and CDR3. TCRdb re-derived calls from the reads in MiXCR, one entry per CDR3 protein. Of about 190,000 distinct CDR3 sequences detected, approximately 49% appear once; the ten largest clones hold around a sixth. The sequenced sample was sorted CD4+, CD8+, or CD8+CD57+ T cells (not recorded which) from PBMCs. Receptors were obtained from a human donor in good health, serving as a control.

This clonotype has just one count. V gene TRBV5-1 combines with J gene TRBJ2-3; 9 nucleotides line up with TRBD2. The V segment lost 1 base and the J segment 2 bases; nucleotides outside the gene matches: 5. The CDR3 runs 16 residues. Germline CDR1 SGHRS, CDR2 YFSETQ. This CDR3 reads CASSLIAGDLTDTQYF. The CDR3 coding sequence is TGCGCCAGCAGCTTGATAGCGGGGGACCTCACAGATACGCAGTATTTT.

The V call is TRBV7-2, the J call TRBJ1-6; D gene unclear. The V end was cut by 0 bases, the J end by 9 bases, with 12 bases between. This CDR3 has 15 amino acids. Germline-derived CDR1 and CDR2 are SGHTA and FQGNSA. DNA of the CDR3: TGTGCCAGCAGCTTAGCTACTCCGACCGTTTCACCCCTCCACTTT. Residues: CASSLATPTVSPLHF. The whole variable domain, filled in from reference TRBV7-2 and TRBJ1-6, reads GAGVSQSPSNKVTEKGKDVELRCDPISGHTALYWYRQSLGQGLEFLIYFQGNSAPDKSGLPSDRFSAERTGGSVSTLTIQRTQQEDSAVYLCASSLATPTVSPLHFGNGTRLTVT.